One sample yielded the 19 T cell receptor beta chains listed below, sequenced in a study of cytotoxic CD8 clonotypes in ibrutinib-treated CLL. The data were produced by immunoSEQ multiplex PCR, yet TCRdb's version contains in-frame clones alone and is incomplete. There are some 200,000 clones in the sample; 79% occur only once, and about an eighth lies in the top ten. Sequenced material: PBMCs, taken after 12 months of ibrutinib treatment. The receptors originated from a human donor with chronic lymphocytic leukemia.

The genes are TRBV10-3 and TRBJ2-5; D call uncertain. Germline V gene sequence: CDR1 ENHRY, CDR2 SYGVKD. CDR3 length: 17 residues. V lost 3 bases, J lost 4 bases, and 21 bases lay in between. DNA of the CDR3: TGTGCCATCAGTGACTCTAATTCCCCGGGTCGAGGAGAGACCCAGTACTTC. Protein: CAISDSNSPGRGETQYF.

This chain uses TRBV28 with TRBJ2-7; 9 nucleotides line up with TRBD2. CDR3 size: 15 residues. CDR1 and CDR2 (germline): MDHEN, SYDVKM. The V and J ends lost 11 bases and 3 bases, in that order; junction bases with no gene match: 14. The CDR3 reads CAALPGGRASYEQYF. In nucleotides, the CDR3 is TGTGCCGCTCTTCCGGGCGGGAGGGCCAGCTACGAGCAGTACTTC. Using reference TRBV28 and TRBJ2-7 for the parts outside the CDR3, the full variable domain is DVKVTQSSRYLVKRTGEKVFLECVQDMDHENMFWYRQDPGLGLRLIYFSYDVKMKEKGDIPEGYSVSREKKERFSLILESASTNQTSMYLCAALPGGRASYEQYFGPGTRLTVT.

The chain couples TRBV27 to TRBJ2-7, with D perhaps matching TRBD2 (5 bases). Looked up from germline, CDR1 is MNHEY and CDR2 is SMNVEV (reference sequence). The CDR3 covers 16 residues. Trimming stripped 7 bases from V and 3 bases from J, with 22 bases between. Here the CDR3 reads CASTLRAGLINYEQYF. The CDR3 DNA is TGTGCCAGCACCCTACGTGCGGGTCTAATAAACTACGAGCAGTACTTC.

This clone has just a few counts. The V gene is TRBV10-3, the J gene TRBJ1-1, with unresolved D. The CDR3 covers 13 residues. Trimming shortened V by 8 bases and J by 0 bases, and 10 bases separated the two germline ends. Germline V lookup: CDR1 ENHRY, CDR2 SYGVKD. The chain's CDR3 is CAILSRMNTEAFF. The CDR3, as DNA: TGTGCCATCCTAAGTCGGATGAACACTGAAGCTTTCTTT.

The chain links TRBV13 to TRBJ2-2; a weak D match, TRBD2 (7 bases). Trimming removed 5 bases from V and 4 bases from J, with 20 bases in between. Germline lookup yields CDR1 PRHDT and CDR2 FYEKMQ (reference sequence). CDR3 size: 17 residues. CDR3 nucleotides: TGTGCCAGCAGCCTGCGGGGGCTAGCGGCCTCCACCGGGGAGCTGTTTTTT. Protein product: CASSLRGLAASTGELFF.

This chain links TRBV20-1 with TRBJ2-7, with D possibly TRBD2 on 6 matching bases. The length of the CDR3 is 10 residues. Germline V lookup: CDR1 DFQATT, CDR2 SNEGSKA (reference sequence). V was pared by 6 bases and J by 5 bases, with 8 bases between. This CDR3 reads CSARTNEQYF. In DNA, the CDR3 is TGCAGTGCGAGGACTAACGAGCAGTACTTC.

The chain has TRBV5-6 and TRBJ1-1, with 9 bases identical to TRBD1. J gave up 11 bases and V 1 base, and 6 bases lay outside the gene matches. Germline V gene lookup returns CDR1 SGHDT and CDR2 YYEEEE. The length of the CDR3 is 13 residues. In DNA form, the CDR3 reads TGTGCCAGCAGCTTGCTTGACGGGACAGGGGCTTTCTTT. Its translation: CASSLLDGTGAFF.

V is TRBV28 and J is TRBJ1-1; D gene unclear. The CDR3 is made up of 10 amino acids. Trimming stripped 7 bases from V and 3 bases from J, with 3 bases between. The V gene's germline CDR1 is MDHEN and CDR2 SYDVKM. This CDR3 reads CASKDTEAFF. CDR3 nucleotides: TGTGCCAGCAAGGACACTGAAGCTTTCTTT.

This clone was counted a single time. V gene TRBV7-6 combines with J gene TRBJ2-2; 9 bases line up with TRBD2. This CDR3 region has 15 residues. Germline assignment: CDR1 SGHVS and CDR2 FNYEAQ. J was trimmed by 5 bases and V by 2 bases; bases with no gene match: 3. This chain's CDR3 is CASSLLGLATGELFF. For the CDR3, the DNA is TGTGCCAGCAGCTTATTGGGACTAGCTACCGGGGAGCTGTTTTTT.

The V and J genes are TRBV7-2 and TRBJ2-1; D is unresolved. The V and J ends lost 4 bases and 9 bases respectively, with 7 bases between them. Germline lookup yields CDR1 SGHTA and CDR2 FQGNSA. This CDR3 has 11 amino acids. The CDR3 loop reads CASSSVSEQFF. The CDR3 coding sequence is TGTGCCAGCAGCTCGGTTAGTGAGCAGTTCTTC.

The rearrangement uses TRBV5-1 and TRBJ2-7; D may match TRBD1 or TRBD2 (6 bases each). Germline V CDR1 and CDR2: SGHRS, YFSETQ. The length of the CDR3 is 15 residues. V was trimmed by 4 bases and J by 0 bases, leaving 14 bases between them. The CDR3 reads CASSLDSGASYEQYF. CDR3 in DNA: TGCGCCAGCAGCCTGGACTCGGGGGCCTCCTACGAGCAGTACTTC.

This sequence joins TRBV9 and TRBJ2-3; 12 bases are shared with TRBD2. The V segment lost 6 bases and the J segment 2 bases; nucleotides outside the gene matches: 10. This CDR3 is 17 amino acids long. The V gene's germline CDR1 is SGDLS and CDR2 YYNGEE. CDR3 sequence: CASTASGGAYPTDTQYF. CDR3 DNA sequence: TGTGCCAGCACGGCTAGCGGGGGGGCCTATCCCACAGATACGCAGTATTTT.

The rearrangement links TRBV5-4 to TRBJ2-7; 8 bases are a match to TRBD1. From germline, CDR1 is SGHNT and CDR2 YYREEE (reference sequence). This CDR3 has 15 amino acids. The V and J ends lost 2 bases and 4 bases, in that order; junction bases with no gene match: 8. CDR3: CASSFGGQGGYEQYF. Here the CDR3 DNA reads TGTGCCAGCAGCTTCGGAGGACAGGGAGGTTACGAGCAGTACTTC.

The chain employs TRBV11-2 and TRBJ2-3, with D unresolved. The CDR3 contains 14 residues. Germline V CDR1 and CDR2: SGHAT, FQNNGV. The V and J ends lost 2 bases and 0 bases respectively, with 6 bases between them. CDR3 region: CASSLRLSTDTQYF. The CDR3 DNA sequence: TGTGCCAGCAGCTTAAGGCTTAGCACAGATACGCAGTATTTT.

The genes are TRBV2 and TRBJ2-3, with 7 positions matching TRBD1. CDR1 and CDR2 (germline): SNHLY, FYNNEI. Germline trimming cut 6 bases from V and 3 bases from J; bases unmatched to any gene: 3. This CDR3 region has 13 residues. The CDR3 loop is CASRRTGTDTQYF. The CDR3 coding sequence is TGTGCCAGCAGGAGGACAGGTACAGATACGCAGTATTTT. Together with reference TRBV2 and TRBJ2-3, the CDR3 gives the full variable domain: EPEVTQTPSHQVTQMGQEVILRCVPISNHLYFYWYRQILGQKVEFLVSFYNNEISEKSEIFDDQFSVERPDGSNFTLKIRSTKLEDSAMYFCASRRTGTDTQYFGPGTRLTVL.

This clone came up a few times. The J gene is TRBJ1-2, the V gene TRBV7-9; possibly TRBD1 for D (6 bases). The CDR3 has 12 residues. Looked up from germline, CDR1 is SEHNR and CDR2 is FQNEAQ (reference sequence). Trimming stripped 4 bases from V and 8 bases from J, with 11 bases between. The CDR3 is CASSSDQGGYTF. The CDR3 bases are TGTGCCAGCAGCTCCGACCAGGGGGGCTACACCTTC.

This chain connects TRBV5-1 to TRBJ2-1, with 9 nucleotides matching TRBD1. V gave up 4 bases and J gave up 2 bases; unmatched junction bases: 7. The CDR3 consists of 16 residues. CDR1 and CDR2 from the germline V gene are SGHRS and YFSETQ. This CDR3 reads CASSVGTGSAYNEQFF. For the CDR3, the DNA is TGCGCCAGCAGCGTCGGGACAGGGAGTGCCTACAATGAGCAGTTCTTC.

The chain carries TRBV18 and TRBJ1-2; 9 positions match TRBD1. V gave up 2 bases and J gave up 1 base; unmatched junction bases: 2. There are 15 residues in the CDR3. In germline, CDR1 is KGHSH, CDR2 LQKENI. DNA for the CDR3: TGTGCCAGCTCACCAGACAGGGGGGATAACTATGGCTACACCTTC. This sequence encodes CASSPDRGDNYGYTF. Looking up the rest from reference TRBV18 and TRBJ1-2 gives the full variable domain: NAGVMQNPRHLVRRRGQEARLRCSPMKGHSHVYWYRQLPEEGLKFMVYLQKENIIDESGMPKERFSAEFPKEGPSILRIQQVVRGDSAAYFCASSPDRGDNYGYTFGSGTRLTVV.

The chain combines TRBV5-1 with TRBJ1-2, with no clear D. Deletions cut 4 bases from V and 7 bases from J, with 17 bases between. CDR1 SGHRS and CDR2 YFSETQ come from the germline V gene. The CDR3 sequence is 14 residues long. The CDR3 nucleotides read TGCGCCAGCAGCCCTAATCTGCCCGGTAGTGGCTACACCTTC. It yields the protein CASSPNLPGSGYTF.